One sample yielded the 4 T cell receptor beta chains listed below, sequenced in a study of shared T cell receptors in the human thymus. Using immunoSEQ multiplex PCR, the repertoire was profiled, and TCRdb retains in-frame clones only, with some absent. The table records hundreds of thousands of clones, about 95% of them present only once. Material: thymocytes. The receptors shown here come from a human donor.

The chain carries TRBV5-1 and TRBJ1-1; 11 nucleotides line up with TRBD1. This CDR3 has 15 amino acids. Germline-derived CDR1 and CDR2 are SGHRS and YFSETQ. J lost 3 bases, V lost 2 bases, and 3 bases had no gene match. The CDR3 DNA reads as TGCGCCAGCAGCTTAGGACAGGGGGCCGACACTGAAGCTTTCTTT. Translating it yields CASSLGQGADTEAFF.

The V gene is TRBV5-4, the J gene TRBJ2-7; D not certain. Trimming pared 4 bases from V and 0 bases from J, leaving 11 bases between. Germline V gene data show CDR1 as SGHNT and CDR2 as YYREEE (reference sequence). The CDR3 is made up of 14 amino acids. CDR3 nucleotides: TGTGCCAGCAGCGTCGGATCAATCTCCTACGAGCAGTACTTC. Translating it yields CASSVGSISYEQYF. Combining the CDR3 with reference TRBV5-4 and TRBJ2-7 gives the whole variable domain ETGVTQSPTHLIKTRGQQVTLRCSSQSGHNTVSWYQQALGQGPQFIFQYYREEENGRGNFPPRFSGLQFPNYSSELNVNALELDDSALYLCASSVGSISYEQYFGPGTRLTVT.

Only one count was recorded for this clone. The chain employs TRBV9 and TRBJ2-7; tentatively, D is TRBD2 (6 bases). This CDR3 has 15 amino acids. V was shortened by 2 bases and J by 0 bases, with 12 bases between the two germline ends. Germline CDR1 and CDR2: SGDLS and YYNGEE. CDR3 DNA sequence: TGTGCCAGCAGCGTCCTCTCCGGGAGCTCCTACGAGCAGTACTTC. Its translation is CASSVLSGSSYEQYF.

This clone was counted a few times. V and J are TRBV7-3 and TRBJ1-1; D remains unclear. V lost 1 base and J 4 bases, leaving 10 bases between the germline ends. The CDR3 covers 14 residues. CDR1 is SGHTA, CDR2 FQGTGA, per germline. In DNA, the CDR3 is TGTGCCAGCAGCTTAAAACCATTCCCCACTGAAGCTTTCTTT. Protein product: CASSLKPFPTEAFF.